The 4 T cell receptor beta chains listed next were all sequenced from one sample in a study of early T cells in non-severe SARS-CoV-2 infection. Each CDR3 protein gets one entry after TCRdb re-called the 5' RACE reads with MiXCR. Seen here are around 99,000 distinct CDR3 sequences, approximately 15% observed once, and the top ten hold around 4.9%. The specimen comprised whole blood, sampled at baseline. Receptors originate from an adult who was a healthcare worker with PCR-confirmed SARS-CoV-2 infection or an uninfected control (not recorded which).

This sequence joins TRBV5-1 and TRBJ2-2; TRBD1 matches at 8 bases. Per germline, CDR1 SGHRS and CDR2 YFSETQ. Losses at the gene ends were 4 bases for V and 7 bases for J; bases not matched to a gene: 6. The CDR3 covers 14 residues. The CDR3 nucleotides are TGCGCCAGCAGCCCCCGACAGGGGATCGGGGAGCTGTTTTTT. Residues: CASSPRQGIGELFF.

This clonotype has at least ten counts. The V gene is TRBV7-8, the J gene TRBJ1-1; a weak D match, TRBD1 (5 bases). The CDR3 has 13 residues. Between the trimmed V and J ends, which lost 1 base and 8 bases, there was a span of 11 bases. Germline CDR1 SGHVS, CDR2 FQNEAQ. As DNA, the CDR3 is TGTGCCAGCAGCTTAGGTCGGGACTCCGAAGCTTTCTTT. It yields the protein CASSLGRDSEAFF.

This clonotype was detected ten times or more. CDR3 sequence reads: CSARLAGARNTGELFF. Here the CDR3 DNA reads TGCAGTGCTAGATTGGCGGGAGCAAGGAACACCGGGGAGCTGTTTTTT. This chain connects TRBV20-1 to TRBJ2-2; 7 bases map to TRBD2. The CDR3 length is 16 residues. CDR1 is DFQATT and CDR2 is SNEGSKA in the germline V gene (reference sequence). Trimming cost V 2 bases and J 1 base; bases outside gene matches: 7.

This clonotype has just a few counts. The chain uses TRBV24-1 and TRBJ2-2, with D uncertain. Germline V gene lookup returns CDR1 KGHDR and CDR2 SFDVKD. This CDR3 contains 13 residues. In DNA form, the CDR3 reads TGTGCTGCAGCTGATCCGAACACCGGGGAGCTGTTTTTT. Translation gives CAAADPNTGELFF.